The rows below give T cell receptor beta chains drawn from one sample of a study of OX40 agonist ivuxolimab in advanced cancers. This table comes from immunoSEQ multiplex PCR, and its TCRdb copy is limited to in-frame clones, with some not included. The repertoire holds tens of thousands of clones, with roughly 87% as singletons. Source: CD4+ or CD8+ T cells sorted from blood, taken in a trial of the OX40 agonist ivuxolimab. The receptors shown here come from an adult with an advanced solid tumor such as melanoma, head and neck, liver or kidney cancer. Each CDR3 is given with its conserved first and last residue. Fields, in order: V gene, J gene, D gene, clone size, CDR3 protein, CDR3 DNA. The D gene is left open where the match is weak. The listing skips clone size in some rows; elsewhere it reads once, few, many or a size class.

>TRBV19|TRBJ1-1|.|once
CASSPQRGTEAFF
TGTGCCAGTAGTCCGCAGAGGGGCACTGAAGCTTTCTTT
>TRBV6-1|TRBJ1-2|.|once
CASSEAPQPNYGYTF
TGTGCCAGCAGTGAAGCGCCACAGCCAAACTATGGCTACACCTTC
>TRBV7-2|TRBJ2-1|.|once
CASSRRGGTNEQFF
TGTGCCAGCAGCCGTAGGGGGGGTACCAATGAGCAGTTCTTC
>TRBV4-3|TRBJ2-3|.|.
CASSQVVAVGVTDTQYF
TGCGCCAGCAGCCAAGTAGTTGCGGTGGGGGTTACAGATACGCAGTATTTT
>TRBV13|TRBJ1-1|.|once
CASSLEGNSNTEAFF
TGTGCCAGCAGCTTAGAGGGGAATTCGAACACTGAAGCTTTCTTT
>TRBV21-1|TRBJ2-5|.|.
CASSRSSGGAKSQETQYF
TGTGCCAGCAGCAGATCTAGCGGGGGGGCCAAAAGCCAAGAGACCCAGTACTTC
>TRBV7-8|TRBJ1-5|TRBD1|.
CASSPTGDQPQHF
TGTGCCAGCAGCCCGACAGGGGATCAGCCCCAGCATTTT
>TRBV20-1|TRBJ2-7|TRBD1|.
CSAVTGEGQYF
TGCAGTGCCGTAACAGGGGAAGGGCAGTACTTC
>TRBV27|TRBJ2-1|.|.
CAAGQSSYNEQFF
TGTGCCGCCGGACAGAGCTCCTACAATGAGCAGTTCTTC
>TRBV19|TRBJ1-5|.|.
CASSIRGAHQPQHF
TGTGCCAGTAGTATACGGGGGGCCCATCAGCCCCAGCATTTT
>TRBV5-1|TRBJ2-3|TRBD1|.
CASSLGMGQGPSDTQYF
TGCGCCAGCAGCTTGGGAATGGGACAGGGTCCTTCAGATACGCAGTATTTT
>TRBV28|TRBJ2-7|TRBD2|.
CASSLGGIEQYF
TGTGCCAGCAGTTTGGGGGGGATCGAGCAGTACTTC
>TRBV29-1|TRBJ2-7|.|.
CSVRQHYEQYF
TGCAGCGTGAGACAGCACTACGAGCAGTACTTC
>TRBV7-3|TRBJ2-1|.|.
CASSVGGNEQFF
TGTGCCAGCAGCGTAGGGGGGAATGAGCAGTTCTTC
>TRBV27|TRBJ2-2|TRBD1|.
CASSTTIHRGTNTGELFF
TGTGCCAGCAGTACCACCATTCACAGGGGCACGAACACCGGGGAGCTGTTTTTT
>TRBV4-1|TRBJ2-6|.|.
CASSLAEGNGANVLTF
TGCGCCAGCAGCCTCGCCGAGGGGAATGGGGCCAACGTCCTGACTTTC
>TRBV4-1|TRBJ2-7|.|.
CASSQDPGEVYEQYF
TGCGCCAGCAGCCAAGACCCGGGGGAAGTCTACGAGCAGTACTTC
>TRBV6-9|TRBJ1-2|.|.
CASSPGMGYTF
TGTGCCAGCAGCCCGGGGATGGGCTACACCTTC
>TRBV11-2|TRBJ1-3|.|.
CASSLVGSGNTIYF
TGTGCCAGCAGCTTAGTAGGGAGTGGAAACACCATATATTTT
>TRBV6-5|TRBJ1-1|.|.
CASSTTREEGTEAFF
TGTGCCAGCAGTACTACCAGGGAGGAGGGCACTGAAGCTTTCTTT
>TRBV11-3|TRBJ2-5|TRBD2|.
CASSLNKAGGPGTQYF
TGTGCCAGCAGCTTAAATAAAGCGGGGGGGCCTGGGACCCAGTACTTC
>TRBV13|TRBJ1-1|.|.
CASSLGLRNSEAFF
TGTGCCAGCAGCTTAGGATTGAGAAATTCTGAAGCTTTCTTT
>TRBV7-8|TRBJ2-1|.|.
CASSPRTVYNEQFF
TGTGCCAGCAGCCCTCGGACAGTCTACAATGAGCAGTTCTTC
>TRBV15|TRBJ2-3|TRBD2|.
CATSTTGLAGDTQYF
TGTGCCACCAGCACCACAGGACTAGCAGGAGATACGCAGTATTTT
>TRBV27|TRBJ1-5|.|once
CASAGTANNQPQHF
TGTGCCAGCGCCGGGACCGCTAACAATCAGCCCCAGCATTTT
>TRBV29-1|TRBJ1-1|TRBD1|.
CSVSSTGATEAFF
TGCAGCGTTTCCTCGACAGGGGCGACTGAAGCTTTCTTT
>TRBV4-3|TRBJ2-7|TRBD1|.
CASSQETGKFIEQYF
TGCGCCAGCAGCCAAGAGACAGGGAAGTTTATAGAGCAGTACTTC
>TRBV15|TRBJ1-3|.|once
CATSREGDPPGNTIYF
TGTGCCACCAGCAGAGAAGGGGACCCCCCTGGAAACACCATATATTTT
>TRBV7-9|TRBJ1-3|.|.
CASRTGNTIYF
TGTGCCAGCCGGACTGGAAACACCATATATTTT
>TRBV27|TRBJ1-5|.|.
CASSPIWVDQPQHF
TGTGCCAGCAGTCCTATCTGGGTCGATCAGCCCCAGCATTTT
>TRBV9|TRBJ2-1|TRBD2|.
CASSFSGGVYNEQFF
TGTGCCAGCAGCTTCAGCGGGGGAGTCTACAATGAGCAGTTCTTC
>TRBV6-6|TRBJ2-5|TRBD2|.
CASSSGLAGVGETQYF
TGTGCCAGCAGTTCGGGACTAGCGGGGGTAGGGGAGACCCAGTACTTC
>TRBV6-5|TRBJ1-1|.|.
CASTTTGSEAFF
TGTGCCAGCACCACAACGGGGAGTGAAGCTTTCTTT
>TRBV30|TRBJ1-6|TRBD1|.
CAWSAGQGASPLHF
TGTGCCTGGAGTGCAGGACAGGGGGCTTCACCCCTCCACTTT
>TRBV5-1|TRBJ2-3|TRBD1|.
CASSGGTGSGDTQYF
TGCGCCAGCAGCGGAGGGACAGGGTCTGGAGATACGCAGTATTTT
>TRBV7-2|TRBJ2-1|TRBD2|.
CASSPGLAAAYNEQFF
TGTGCCAGCAGCCCGGGACTAGCGGCGGCATACAATGAGCAGTTCTTC
>TRBV5-1|TRBJ2-1|TRBD1|once
CASSLGQGPNEQFF
TGCGCCAGCAGCTTGGGACAGGGCCCCAATGAGCAGTTCTTC
>TRBV19|TRBJ1-5|TRBD1|.
CASSTGTGFNQPQHF
TGTGCCAGTAGTACCGGGACAGGGTTTAATCAGCCCCAGCATTTT
>TRBV11-1|TRBJ2-1|.|.
CASRMGGREQFF
TGTGCCAGCAGAATGGGGGGGCGGGAGCAGTTCTTC
>TRBV7-2|TRBJ1-2|.|.
CASSLPMDGYTF
TGTGCCAGCAGCTTACCTATGGATGGCTACACCTTC
>TRBV7-8|TRBJ1-3|.|.
CASSLGPGSRNTIYF
TGTGCCAGCAGCTTAGGTCCGGGATCAAGAAACACCATATATTTT
>TRBV25-1|TRBJ2-5|.|.
CANYTRNSETQYF
TGTGCCAACTATACTAGAAATTCAGAGACCCAGTACTTC
>TRBV19|TRBJ1-2|.|.
CASSPPGTLYGYTF
TGTGCCAGTAGCCCCCCGGGGACGCTTTATGGCTACACCTTC
>TRBV9|TRBJ2-7|TRBD1|.
CASSVSGTGLSYEQYF
TGTGCCAGCAGCGTTTCTGGGACAGGTTTATCCTACGAGCAGTACTTC
>TRBV5-1|TRBJ1-2|.|.
CASSLWLGPNYGYTF
TGCGCCAGCAGCTTGTGGCTGGGTCCTAACTATGGCTACACCTTC
>TRBV27|TRBJ2-7|.|.
CASSLGGTFEQYF
TGTGCCAGCAGTTTAGGAGGAACTTTCGAGCAGTACTTC
>TRBV11-2|TRBJ2-5|.|.
CASSSPREGPESETQYF
TGTGCCAGCAGCTCCCCGAGGGAAGGACCCGAGTCAGAGACCCAGTACTTC
>TRBV30|TRBJ1-6|.|.
CAWTLGTAVGPPLHF
TGTGCCTGGACCCTTGGGACCGCTGTTGGTCCACCCCTCCACTTT
>TRBV4-1|TRBJ1-1|.|.
CASKTTKGGGNTEAFF
TGCGCCAGCAAAACGACGAAAGGGGGAGGAAACACTGAAGCTTTCTTT
>TRBV5-1|TRBJ2-1|.|.
CASSLPRDEQFF
TGCGCCAGCAGCTTACCCAGAGATGAGCAGTTCTTC
>TRBV30|TRBJ2-2|.|.
CAWSFGGGELFF
TGTGCCTGGAGTTTTGGGGGTGGGGAGCTGTTTTTT
>TRBV6-6|TRBJ1-5|.|.
CASSYWGNQPQHF
TGTGCCAGCAGTTACTGGGGGAATCAGCCCCAGCATTTT
>TRBV5-1|TRBJ1-6|.|.
CASSLSTLSSYNSPLHF
TGCGCCAGCAGCTTGAGCACTCTCAGTTCCTATAATTCACCCCTCCACTTT
>TRBV27|TRBJ2-1|.|.
CASSRTEDSYNEQFF
TGTGCCAGCAGCCGGACTGAAGACTCCTACAATGAGCAGTTCTTC
>TRBV19|TRBJ2-2|.|once
CASSIDVEQGETGELFF
TGTGCCAGTAGTATAGATGTAGAACAGGGTGAAACCGGGGAGCTGTTTTTT
>TRBV4-1|TRBJ1-5|TRBD1|.
CASSHREGQGNQPQHF
TGCGCCAGCAGCCATAGAGAGGGACAGGGCAATCAGCCCCAGCATTTT
>TRBV6-5|TRBJ2-7|TRBD2|.
CASSYAGGRYEQYF
TGTGCCAGCAGTTACGCGGGGGGCCGCTACGAGCAGTACTTC
>TRBV6-1|TRBJ1-6|TRBD1|few
CATADRANSPLHF
TGTGCCACCGCGGACAGGGCTAATTCACCCCTCCACTTT
>TRBV2|TRBJ1-3|TRBD1|once
CASTVTGLQGASGNTIYF
TGTGCCAGCACCGTTACGGGTCTACAGGGGGCCTCTGGAAACACCATATATTTT
>TRBV5-6|TRBJ2-1|TRBD1|.
CASSLQGASYNEQFF
TGTGCCAGCAGCTTGCAGGGGGCTTCCTACAATGAGCAGTTCTTC